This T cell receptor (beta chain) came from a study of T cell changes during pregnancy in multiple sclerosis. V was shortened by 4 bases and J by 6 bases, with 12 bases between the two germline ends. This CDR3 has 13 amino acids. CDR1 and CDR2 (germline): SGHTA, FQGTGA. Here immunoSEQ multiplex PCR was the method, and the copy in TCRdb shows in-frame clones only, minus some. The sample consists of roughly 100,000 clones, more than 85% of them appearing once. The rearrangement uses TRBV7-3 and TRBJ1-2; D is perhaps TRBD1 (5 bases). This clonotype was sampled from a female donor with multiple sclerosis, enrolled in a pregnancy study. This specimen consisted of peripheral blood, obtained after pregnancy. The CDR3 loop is CASSSQWGDGYTF. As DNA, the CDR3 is TGTGCCAGCAGCTCCCAATGGGGGGATGGCTACACCTTC.